The 14 T cell receptor beta chains reported below all come from one sample, sequenced in a study of shared clonotypes between healthy human individuals. CD45RO-negative cells were positively selected for CCR7, leaving out terminally differentiated effector memory CD45RA+ cells. Profiled with immunoSEQ multiplex PCR; TCRdb holds only in-frame clones, not every one. The sample shows 600,000 or so clones, roughly 98% of them seen only once. Specimen: naive CD8+ T cells sorted from blood. The receptors here all came from a man aged 30-40 years in good health.

V usage is TRBV4-1 and J usage is TRBJ1-2, with TRBD1 matching over 10 bases. The V gene's germline CDR1 is MGHRA and CDR2 YSYEKL. The trim removed 2 bases at V and 3 bases at J, leaving 6 bases unmatched. The CDR3 loop spans 16 amino acids. The CDR3 is CASSQRQGARYYGYTF. In DNA, the CDR3 is TGCGCCAGCAGCCAAAGACAGGGGGCTCGGTACTATGGCTACACCTTC.

The rearrangement links TRBV5-1 to TRBJ2-7; TRBD1 matches 9 bases. The V and J ends lost 4 bases and 0 bases, in that order; junction bases with no gene match: 8. The CDR3 extends over 16 amino acids. Per germline, CDR1 SGHRS and CDR2 YFSETQ. The CDR3: CASSQPVDRGSYEQYF. The CDR3, as DNA: TGCGCCAGCAGCCAACCGGTGGACAGGGGCTCCTACGAGCAGTACTTC.

This chain links TRBV5-1 with TRBJ2-3; D gene uncertain. V gave up 0 bases and J gave up 4 bases, with 9 bases separating them. The length of the CDR3 is 14 residues. CDR1 and CDR2 from the germline V gene are SGHRS and YFSETQ. The CDR3 DNA reads TGCGCCAGCAGCTTGGAGAAAGGTCCAGATACGCAGTATTTT. It translates to CASSLEKGPDTQYF.

The chain employs TRBV7-9 and TRBJ1-2, with D uncertain. CDR1 is SEHNR and CDR2 is FQNEAQ in the germline V gene (reference sequence). V was pared by 5 bases and J by 0 bases, with 7 bases between. CDR3 length: 13 amino acids. DNA of the CDR3: TGTGCCAGCAGCCTAACGGCTAACTATGGCTACACCTTC. This codes for CASSLTANYGYTF.

This clone was counted once. The rearrangement joins TRBV11-2 to TRBJ2-7; 8 bases map to TRBD2. V was clipped by 1 base and J by 4 bases; unmatched bases: 6. The CDR3 has 15 residues. CDR1 is SGHAT and CDR2 is FQNNGV in the germline V gene. In nucleotides, the CDR3 is TGTGCCAGCAGCTTAGTGCTAGCGGGCCCTTACGAGCAGTACTTC. Its translation: CASSLVLAGPYEQYF.

The chain joins TRBV11-2 to TRBJ2-1, with a weak D call TRBD1 (5 bases). CDR1 is SGHAT and CDR2 is FQNNGV in the germline V gene. The CDR3 loop spans 19 amino acids. The V gene lost 4 bases and the J gene lost 0 bases, with 22 bases spanning the gap. The CDR3 DNA sequence: TGTGCCAGCAGCTCAACTTCTTTGGGGCGGACCTCCTCCTACAATGAGCAGTTCTTC. Protein sequence: CASSSTSLGRTSSYNEQFF.

The chain combines TRBV28 with TRBJ2-7; TRBD2 is a possible D gene (6 bases). Germline V gene data show CDR1 as MDHEN and CDR2 as SYDVKM. V was trimmed by 2 bases and J by 2 bases, leaving 13 bases between them. This CDR3 has 15 amino acids. CDR3 DNA sequence: TGTGCCAGCAGTTTAAGGAGGGAGTCGCCCTACGAGCAGTACTTC. Translating it yields CASSLRRESPYEQYF.

The chain links TRBV18 to TRBJ1-1; D might be TRBD1 (5 bases). The CDR3 spans 13 residues. In germline, CDR1 is KGHSH, CDR2 LQKENI. V was pared by 3 bases and J by 5 bases, with 10 bases between. The CDR3 bases are TGTGCCAGCTCACCGCAGGGAACGACTGAAGCTTTCTTT. Translation gives CASSPQGTTEAFF.

V and J are TRBV9 and TRBJ2-1; no definite D call. CDR3 length equals 11 residues. The germline V gene has CDR1 SGDLS and CDR2 YYNGEE. V dropped 3 bases and J dropped 8 bases, with 6 bases sitting between them. The CDR3 bases are TGTGCCAGCAGCGCCGACCATGAGCAGTTCTTC. It translates to CASSADHEQFF.

This clone was counted a single time. The chain joins TRBV6-6 to TRBJ2-5, with TRBD1 identical over 10 bases. Germline trimming cut 2 bases from V and 1 base from J; bases unmatched to any gene: 4. CDR3 length: 16 amino acids. CDR1 MNHNY and CDR2 SVGAGI come from the germline V gene (reference sequence). This chain's CDR3 is CASSYTGQGGQETQYF. CDR3 DNA sequence: TGTGCCAGCAGTTACACCGGACAGGGGGGCCAAGAGACCCAGTACTTC.

This sequence joins TRBV7-2 and TRBJ2-1; tentatively, D is TRBD1 (6 bases). This CDR3 region has 11 residues. Germline lookup yields CDR1 SGHTA and CDR2 FQGNSA. The germline V and J ends were trimmed by 5 bases and 10 bases, with 9 bases remaining between them. CDR3 protein: CASSERGEQFF. CDR3 nucleotides: TGTGCCAGCAGCGAAAGGGGGGAGCAGTTCTTC. The full variable domain, in which reference TRBV7-2 and TRBJ2-1 provide the parts outside the CDR3, is GAGVSQSPSNKVTEKGKDVELRCDPISGHTALYWYRQSLGQGLEFLIYFQGNSAPDKSGLPSDRFSAERTGGSVSTLTIQRTQQEDSAVYLCASSERGEQFFGPGTRLTVL.

This chain links TRBV5-5 with TRBJ2-7; D assignment may be TRBD1 or TRBD2 (5 bases each). In germline, CDR1 is SGHKS, CDR2 YYEKEE (reference sequence). This CDR3 is 13 amino acids long. Trimming left V 7 bases short and J 2 bases short, with 13 bases between. The CDR3: CASQSGTTYEQYF. CDR3 in DNA: TGTGCCAGCCAGTCCGGGACGACCTACGAGCAGTACTTC.

V gene TRBV11-2 combines with J gene TRBJ2-7; 8 nucleotides match TRBD1. There are 14 residues in the CDR3. From germline, CDR1 is SGHAT and CDR2 FQNNGV. Trimming cost V 5 bases and J 3 bases; bases outside gene matches: 6. This CDR3 is CASSRQTGGYEQYF. CDR3 bases: TGTGCCAGCAGCCGCCAAACAGGGGGCTACGAGCAGTACTTC.

V is TRBV7-2 and J is TRBJ2-1, with D unresolved. CDR1 is SGHTA, CDR2 FQGNSA, per germline. V was trimmed by 5 bases and J by 9 bases, leaving 20 bases between them. The CDR3 has 15 residues. CDR3 sequence reads: CASSPDWSPFLEQFF. As DNA, the CDR3 is TGTGCCAGCAGCCCAGACTGGAGTCCATTTCTTGAGCAGTTCTTC.